This T cell receptor beta chain was sequenced in a study of blood T cell repertoires in COVID-19. Whole-study context: Sample material is recorded as cDNA or gDNA derived from T cells, B-cell-depleted T cells, or PBMCs.

Clones were read by immunoSEQ multiplex PCR, and TCRdb kept only the in-frame ones, dropping some. Here the sample spans approximately 170,000 clones, 75% to 90% being singletons. This receptor was identified in a human donor in a cohort sampled during active COVID-19. Specimen: peripheral blood.

CDR3 amino acids: CASSVGADYSNQPQHF. The CDR3 region has the DNA TGTGCCAGCAGCGTAGGGGCAGACTATAGCAATCAGCCCCAGCATTTT. The V and J genes are TRBV9 and TRBJ1-5; D remains unclear. From germline, CDR1 is SGDLS and CDR2 YYNGEE. The CDR3 loop spans 16 amino acids. The ends were cut back, 0 bases at V and 0 bases at J, with 10 bases in the middle.